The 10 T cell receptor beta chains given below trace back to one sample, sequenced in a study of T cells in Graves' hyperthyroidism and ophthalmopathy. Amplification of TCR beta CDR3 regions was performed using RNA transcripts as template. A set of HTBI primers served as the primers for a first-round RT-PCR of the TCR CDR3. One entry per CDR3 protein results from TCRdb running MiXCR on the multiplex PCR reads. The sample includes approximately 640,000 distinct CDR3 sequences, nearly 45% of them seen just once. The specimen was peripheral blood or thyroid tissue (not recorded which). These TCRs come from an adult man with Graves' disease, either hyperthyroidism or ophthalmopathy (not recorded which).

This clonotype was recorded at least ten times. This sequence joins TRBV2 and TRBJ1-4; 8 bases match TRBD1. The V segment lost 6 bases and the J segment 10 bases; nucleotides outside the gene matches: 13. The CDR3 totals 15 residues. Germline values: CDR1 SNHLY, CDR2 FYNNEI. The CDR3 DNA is TGTGCCAGCAGGCAATTGACAGGGGCTATGGCAAAACTGTTTTTT. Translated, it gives CASRQLTGAMAKLFF.

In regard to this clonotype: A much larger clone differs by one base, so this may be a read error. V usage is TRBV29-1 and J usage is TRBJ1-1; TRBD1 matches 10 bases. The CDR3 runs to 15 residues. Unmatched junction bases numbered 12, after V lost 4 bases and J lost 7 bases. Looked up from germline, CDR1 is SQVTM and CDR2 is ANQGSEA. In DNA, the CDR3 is TGCAGCGTTGCTTTAGGGACAGGGGTCTTTGGTGAAGCTTTCTTT. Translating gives CSVALGTGVFGEAFF.

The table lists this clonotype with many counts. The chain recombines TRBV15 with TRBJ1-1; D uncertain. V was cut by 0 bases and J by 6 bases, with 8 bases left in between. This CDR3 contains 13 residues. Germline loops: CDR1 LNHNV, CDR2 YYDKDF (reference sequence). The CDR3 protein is CATSREGFAEAFF. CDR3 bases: TGTGCCACCAGCAGAGAAGGCTTCGCTGAAGCTTTCTTT.

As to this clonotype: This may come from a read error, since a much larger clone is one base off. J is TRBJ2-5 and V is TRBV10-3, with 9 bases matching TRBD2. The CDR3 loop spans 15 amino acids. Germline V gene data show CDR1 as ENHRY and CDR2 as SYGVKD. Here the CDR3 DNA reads TGTGCCATCGGTGAAGCGGGGGGTTTAGGAGAGACCCAGTACTTC. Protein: CAIGEAGGLGETQYF.

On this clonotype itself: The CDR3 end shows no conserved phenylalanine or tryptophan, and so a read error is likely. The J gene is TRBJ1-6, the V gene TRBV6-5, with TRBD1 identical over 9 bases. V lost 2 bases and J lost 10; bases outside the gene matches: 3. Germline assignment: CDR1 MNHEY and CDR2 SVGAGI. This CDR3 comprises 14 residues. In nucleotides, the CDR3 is TGTGCCAGCAGTTACCGGACAGGGGACTCACCCCTCCACCTT. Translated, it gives CASSYRTGDSPLHL.

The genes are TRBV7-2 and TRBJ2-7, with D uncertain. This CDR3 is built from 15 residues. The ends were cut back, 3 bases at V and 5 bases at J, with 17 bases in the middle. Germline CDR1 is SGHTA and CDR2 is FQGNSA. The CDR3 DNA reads TGTGCCAGCAGCTTTCGGGCAAGAGGTGGGAACGAGCAGTACTTC. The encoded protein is CASSFRARGGNEQYF.

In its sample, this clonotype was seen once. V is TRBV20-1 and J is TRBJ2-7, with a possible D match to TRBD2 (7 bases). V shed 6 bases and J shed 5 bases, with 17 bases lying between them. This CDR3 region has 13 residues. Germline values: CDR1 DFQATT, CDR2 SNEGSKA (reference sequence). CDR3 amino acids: CSALGGANDEQYF. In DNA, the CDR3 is TGCAGTGCCTTGGGGGGGGCGAACGACGAGCAGTACTTC.

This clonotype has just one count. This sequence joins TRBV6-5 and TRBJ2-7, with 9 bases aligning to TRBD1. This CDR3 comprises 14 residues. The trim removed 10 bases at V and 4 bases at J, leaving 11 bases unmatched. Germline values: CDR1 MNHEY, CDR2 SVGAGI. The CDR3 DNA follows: TGTGCCATCGACGACACAGGGGGCGAGTACGAGCAGTACTTC. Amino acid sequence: CAIDDTGGEYEQYF.

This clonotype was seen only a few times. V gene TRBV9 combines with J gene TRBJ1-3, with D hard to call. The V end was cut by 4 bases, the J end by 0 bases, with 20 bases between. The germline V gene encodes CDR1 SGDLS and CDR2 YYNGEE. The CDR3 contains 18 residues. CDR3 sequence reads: CASSPRDPQQYSGNTIYF. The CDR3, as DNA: TGTGCCAGCAGCCCGAGGGATCCTCAACAGTACTCTGGAAACACCATATATTTT.

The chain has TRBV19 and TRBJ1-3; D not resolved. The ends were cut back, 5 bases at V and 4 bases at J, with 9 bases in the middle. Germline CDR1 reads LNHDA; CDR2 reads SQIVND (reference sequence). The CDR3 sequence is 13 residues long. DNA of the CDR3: TGTGCCAGTAGTGTAGCCATCGGAAACACCATATATTTT. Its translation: CASSVAIGNTIYF.